Sequencing of this T cell receptor beta chain was carried out in a study of early T cells in non-severe SARS-CoV-2 infection (TCRdb year 2021). About the investigation overall: Because TCR sequencing relied on bulk RNA taken from unsorted whole blood, pairing of alpha and beta chains was not possible.

This clonotype occurred many times. No cognate antigen has been identified for it. Base qualities are not at hand, and no much larger clone is one base apart. On the study overall, not on this receptor specifically: VDJdb matching was skewed toward anti-spike CD8 responses, so virus-specific expansions were likely underestimated and private and CD4 specificities were missed.

Library creation used 5' RACE. The sequencer listed for this sample is NextSeq 500. In the TCR library protocol, unique molecular identifiers were attached to individual cDNA molecules to correct for PCR bias and sequencing error. Sequencing covered both TCR alpha and beta chains, and within each sample the abundances of alpha and beta sequences were tightly co-correlated. The paper's data handling went like this. V gene, J gene and CDR3 annotation of TCR sequences was performed with Decombinator V4. TCRs were defined as expanded if a significant change between any two time points was detected under a Poisson model with p below 0.0001. TCR abundances were normalised to the total number of TCRs sequenced per sample and were expressed as counts per million. TRAV1-2 paired with TRAJ12, TRAJ20 or TRAJ33 defined MAIT TCRs, while TRAV10 paired with TRAJ18 defined iNKT TCRs. VDJdb, accessed 1 November 2021, was searched for CMV, EBV and SARS-CoV-2 annotated TCRs, with TCRs annotated for multiple antigens excluded. TCRdb reworked the public reads: Q25 trimming with fastp, MiXCR clone assembly, productive beta chains retained. Here each entry gathers all rows of one CDR3 protein and keeps the most common genes and DNA. For this entry, the V and J calls and clone size follow TCRdb and not the study's own pipeline. The sample records 55,000 to 70,000 distinct CDR3 sequences, about 12% of which are singletons. About 1.6% of the sample rests with the top ten.

Set within a cohort of healthcare workers in London, UK, this nested case-control study involved weekly PCR testing of nasopharyngeal swabs along with blood sampling. Healthcare workers were enrolled in the week of the UK lockdown, from 23 to 31 March 2020, and were followed every week for up to roughly 16 weeks. The trim is 5 bases for V and 6 bases for J, with a gap of 13 bases between the germline ends. CDR1 and CDR2 were assigned from the germline V gene (reference sequence) as SEHNR and FQNEAQ. The CDR3 sequence holds 13 residues, the cysteine and phenylalanine included. Here the CDR3 DNA is all that survives: 39 bases in frame from base 1.

Sequenced: whole blood. This receptor was obtained from an adult who was a healthcare worker with PCR-confirmed SARS-CoV-2 infection or an uninfected control (not recorded which). The V gene is TRBV7-9 and the J gene is TRBJ1-1, with the D gene not clear enough to name. The nucleotide sequence is TGTGCCAGCAGCCATCCCAATTTCCCTGAAGCTTTCTTT. Translated, this is CASSHPNFPEAFF.